The 19 T cell receptor beta chains given below trace back to one sample, sequenced in a study of blood T cell repertoires in COVID-19. TCRdb keeps only in-frame clones here, not all; method: immunoSEQ multiplex PCR. The sample yields roughly 150,000 clones, 90% to 95% seen once. Input material: peripheral blood. Source of these receptors: a woman aged 60 to 75 with COVID-19, enrolled during active disease.

The V gene is TRBV7-2, the J gene TRBJ2-1; 8 nucleotides agree with TRBD1. Germline V lookup: CDR1 SGHTA, CDR2 FQGNSA. J lost 9 bases, V lost 6 bases, and 10 bases had no gene match. CDR3 size: 14 residues. The CDR3 sequence is CASSSWTGSSEQFF. The CDR3 DNA follows: TGTGCCAGCAGTTCTTGGACAGGGAGTAGTGAGCAGTTCTTC.

V is TRBV4-1 and J is TRBJ2-2, with 15 bases identical to TRBD2. Germline trimming cut 6 bases from V and 5 bases from J; bases unmatched to any gene: 10. The CDR3 contains 18 residues. Germline CDR1 is MGHRA and CDR2 is YSYEKL. CDR3 in amino acids: CASRPGLAGGLKTGELFF. The CDR3 DNA reads as TGCGCCAGCAGACCCGGACTAGCGGGGGGGCTAAAGACCGGGGAGCTGTTTTTT.

The chain carries TRBV14 and TRBJ2-1; D perhaps matches TRBD1 (5 bases). Germline V gene sequence: CDR1 SGHDN, CDR2 FVKESK. The CDR3 has 15 amino acids. V lost 1 base and J lost 5, with 12 bases in between. CDR3 nucleotides: TGTGCCAGCAGCCAAGTAGGACGCAGGGACAATGAGCAGTTCTTC. It codes for CASSQVGRRDNEQFF.

The V call is TRBV5-4, the J call TRBJ2-5, with TRBD2 matching 12 bases. The germline V gene has CDR1 SGHNT and CDR2 YYREEE (reference sequence). Unmatched junction bases numbered 12, after V lost 5 bases and J lost 4 bases. CDR3 size: 17 residues. CDR3 sequence (DNA): TGTGCCAGCAGGCAAAGTCTGACTAGCGGGGGAGGAGAGACCCAGTACTTC. It yields the protein CASRQSLTSGGGETQYF.

This chain connects TRBV29-1 to TRBJ1-1, with unresolved D. The CDR3 sequence is 12 residues long. V shed 5 bases and J shed 2 bases, with 9 bases lying between them. Germline V lookup: CDR1 SQVTM, CDR2 ANQGSEA. The CDR3 here is CSVFTANTEAFF. The CDR3 coding sequence is TGCAGCGTTTTTACAGCTAACACTGAAGCTTTCTTT.

The chain employs TRBV27 and TRBJ2-3; 12 positions match TRBD2. CDR3 length equals 14 residues. The germline CDR1 and CDR2 sequences are MNHEY and SMNVEV (reference sequence). V was clipped by 4 bases and J by 7 bases; unmatched bases: 3. CDR3 amino acids: CASSSGLAGNTQYF. The CDR3 DNA follows: TGTGCCAGCAGTTCGGGACTAGCGGGCAATACGCAGTATTTT.

This rearrangement joins TRBV18 to TRBJ2-2; D is undetermined. V was cut by 3 bases and J by 0 bases, with 14 bases left in between. This CDR3 is 17 amino acids long. From germline, CDR1 is KGHSH and CDR2 LQKENI. The CDR3 loop is CASSPERGSPNTGELFF. CDR3 sequence (DNA): TGTGCCAGCTCACCGGAAAGAGGTTCCCCGAACACCGGGGAGCTGTTTTTT.

The V call is TRBV4-3, the J call TRBJ1-5, with D tentatively TRBD1 (5 bases). V was trimmed by 0 bases and J by 2 bases, leaving 14 bases between them. The CDR3 runs to 17 residues. CDR1 is LGHNA, CDR2 YSLEER, per germline. The CDR3 nucleotides are TGCGCCAGCAGCCAAGATTGGGAGGGGCAGGGCAATCAGCCCCAGCATTTT. Its translation is CASSQDWEGQGNQPQHF.

The chain employs TRBV2 and TRBJ1-1, with 7 bases fitting TRBD1. Germline loops: CDR1 SNHLY, CDR2 FYNNEI. V shed 6 bases, J shed 3 bases, and the junction held 7 bases outside the gene matches. The CDR3 runs to 14 residues. CDR3 loop: CASSTPGGHTEAFF. The CDR3, as DNA: TGTGCCAGCAGCACCCCAGGGGGGCACACTGAAGCTTTCTTT.

This chain joins TRBV7-2 and TRBJ2-3; 9 bases line up with TRBD1. The CDR3 sequence is 14 residues long. The V gene's germline CDR1 is SGHTA and CDR2 FQGNSA. V lost 4 bases to trimming and J lost 4 bases; unmatched junction nucleotides: 3. The CDR3 sequence is CASSSGQGPDTQYF. CDR3 DNA: TGTGCCAGCAGCTCGGGACAGGGACCAGATACGCAGTATTTT.

J is TRBJ2-2 and V is TRBV19; TRBD1 matches at 12 bases. The CDR3 spans 15 residues. In germline, CDR1 is LNHDA, CDR2 SQIVND (reference sequence). J was trimmed by 2 bases and V by 9 bases; bases with no gene match: 4. The CDR3 sequence is CASRDRGLNTGELFF. The CDR3 bases are TGTGCCAGCCGGGACAGGGGGCTTAACACCGGGGAGCTGTTTTTT.

This sequence joins TRBV10-2 and TRBJ1-3; D gene unclear. The germline V gene encodes CDR1 WSHSY and CDR2 SAAADI. V was clipped by 5 bases and J by 0 bases, with 20 bases between them. The CDR3 sequence is 18 residues long. The CDR3 coding sequence is TGCGCCAGCAGTCAAGGAGGATCACCGAGTAGCTCTGGAAACACCATATATTTT. Protein product: CASSQGGSPSSSGNTIYF.

The chain combines TRBV6-2 or TRBV6-3 with TRBJ1-2; tentatively, D is TRBD1 (6 bases). The CDR3 spans 16 residues. Germline V gene data show CDR1 as MNHEY and CDR2 as SVGEGT. Between the trimmed V and J ends, which lost 4 bases and 4 bases, there was a span of 19 bases. The CDR3 spells CASSSRGTGLGYGYTF. CDR3 bases: TGTGCCAGCAGTTCCCGCGGCACAGGGCTCGGCTATGGCTACACCTTC.

The chain has TRBV25-1 and TRBJ2-2, with D perhaps TRBD2 (7 bases). This CDR3 is 16 amino acids long. Trimming shortened V by 1 base and J by 1 base, and 10 bases separated the two germline ends. Germline CDR1 MGHDK, CDR2 SYGVNS. CDR3 protein: CASSELGGRNTGELFF. CDR3 in DNA: TGTGCCAGCAGTGAATTGGGGGGGCGGAACACCGGGGAGCTGTTTTTT.

The chain is built from TRBV15 and TRBJ1-1; D ambiguous. The V gene's germline CDR1 is LNHNV and CDR2 YYDKDF (reference sequence). The germline V and J ends were trimmed by 0 bases and 6 bases, with 14 bases remaining between them. The CDR3 contains 15 residues. The CDR3 sequence: CATSRDAGVGAEAFF. The CDR3 DNA is TGTGCCACCAGCAGAGATGCCGGGGTCGGAGCTGAAGCTTTCTTT.

The genes are TRBV15 and TRBJ1-1, with D possibly TRBD1 on 5 matching bases. The germline CDR1 and CDR2 sequences are LNHNV and YYDKDF (reference sequence). V gave up 1 base and J gave up 1 base, with 13 bases separating them. The CDR3 covers 16 residues. The CDR3 bases are TGTGCCACCAGCAGAGGGATGGGGCAGGGGAACACTGAAGCTTTCTTT. Translation: CATSRGMGQGNTEAFF.

This clone was observed once. The chain joins TRBV7-8 to TRBJ1-1; 9 bases align to TRBD1. The CDR3 extends over 17 amino acids. CDR1 is SGHVS and CDR2 is FQNEAQ in the germline V gene. V trimming: 1 base; J trimming: 2 bases; junction bases outside the gene matches: 8. This CDR3 is CASSLVTGGGLNTEAFF. The CDR3, as DNA: TGTGCCAGCAGCTTAGTAACAGGGGGCGGACTAAACACTGAAGCTTTCTTT.

The count of this clone is one. This sequence joins TRBV30 and TRBJ2-5; 9 nucleotides align to TRBD2. The V segment lost 5 bases and the J segment 4 bases; nucleotides outside the gene matches: 5. From germline, CDR1 is GTSNPN and CDR2 SVGIG (reference sequence). The CDR3 loop spans 13 amino acids. CDR3 in DNA: TGTGCCTGGGCACCTAGCGGGGTAGAGACCCAGTACTTC. Protein product: CAWAPSGVETQYF.

The rearrangement joins TRBV10-3 to TRBJ1-6; possible D gene TRBD1, 6 bases. Germline lookup yields CDR1 ENHRY and CDR2 SYGVKD. This CDR3 spans 14 amino acids. The V end was cut by 6 bases, the J end by 7 bases, with 13 bases between. DNA for the CDR3: TGTGCCATCAGCGGGGGGCGAGGGAATTCACCCCTCCACTTT. Protein sequence: CAISGGRGNSPLHF.